The 21 T cell receptor beta chains listed next were all sequenced from one sample in a study of T cell repertoires in aging, cancer and after chemotherapy. Peripheral blood genomic DNA, not sorted cells or RNA, was the template. Multiplex touch-down PCR with TRB-A/B primers amplified rearranged V-D-J TRB sequences. TCRdb analysed the multiplex PCR reads with MiXCR anew, one entry per CDR3 protein. The sample lists about 3,000 distinct CDR3 sequences; roughly 46% were seen once. Sequencing used blood. The source is a human donor with a solid tumor.

This clonotype was counted between two and nine times. The chain employs TRBV7-9 and TRBJ2-1, with 9 positions matching TRBD2. The junction had 5 bases not matched to a gene; V was cut back by 3 bases and J by 8 bases. CDR1 SEHNR and CDR2 FQNEAQ come from the germline V gene (reference sequence). The CDR3 has 14 amino acids. CDR3: CASSFSGSSDEQFF. The CDR3 nucleotides read TGTGCCAGCAGCTTTAGCGGGAGCAGCGATGAGCAGTTCTTC.

This rearrangement joins TRBV6-1 to TRBJ1-2; D uncertain. The germline V gene has CDR1 MNHNS and CDR2 SASEGT. V lost 2 bases and J 6 bases, leaving 13 bases between the germline ends. The CDR3 has 14 residues. The CDR3 protein is CASSEKPMGNGYTF. CDR3 nucleotide sequence: TGTGCCAGCAGTGAAAAGCCAATGGGGAATGGCTACACCTTC.

The rearrangement links TRBV6-2 or TRBV6-3 to TRBJ2-1, with D possibly TRBD1 on 5 matching bases. CDR3 size: 16 residues. V shed 2 bases and J shed 6 bases, with 17 bases lying between them. Germline V lookup: CDR1 MNHEY, CDR2 SVGEGT. This CDR3 is CASSYNGLSQGNEQFF. In DNA, the CDR3 is TGTGCCAGCAGTTACAACGGGCTATCCCAGGGCAATGAGCAGTTCTTC.

The V and J genes are TRBV6-6 and TRBJ2-2; TRBD2 matches 8 bases. The junction had 7 bases not matched to a gene; V was cut back by 7 bases and J by 0 bases. The germline gives CDR1 MNHNY, CDR2 SVGAGI (reference sequence). The length of the CDR3 is 16 residues. The CDR3 loop reads CASTSGGGTNTGELFF. CDR3 nucleotides: TGTGCCAGCACCTCGGGCGGGGGGACGAACACCGGGGAGCTGTTTTTT.

The chain uses TRBV30 and TRBJ2-1; tentative D call: TRBD1 (7 bases). The germline V and J ends were trimmed by 4 bases and 7 bases, with 17 bases remaining between them. Germline values: CDR1 GTSNPN, CDR2 SVGIG (reference sequence). This CDR3 comprises 14 residues. The DNA of the CDR3 is TGTGCCTGGACTCCGACAGGGAGCGGGAATGAGCAGTTCTTC. The encoded protein is CAWTPTGSGNEQFF. The complete variable domain, with remaining parts taken from reference TRBV30 and TRBJ2-1, reads SQTIHQWPATLVQPVGSPLSLECTVEGTSNPNLYWYRQAAGRGLQLLFYSVGIGQISSEVPQNLSASRPQDRQFILSSKKLLLSDSGFYLCAWTPTGSGNEQFFGPGTRLTVL.

This chain uses TRBV7-3 with TRBJ2-2; no definite D call. This CDR3 is 14 amino acids long. Germline values: CDR1 SGHTA, CDR2 FQGTGA. Trimming shortened V by 6 bases and J by 0 bases, and 8 bases separated the two germline ends. The CDR3 region has the DNA TGTGCCAGCAGGCACACAGCGAACACCGGGGAGCTGTTTTTT. It translates to CASRHTANTGELFF.

DNA for the CDR3: TGTGCCAGCAGTTATGGGGAGTGGGCAGGCTACACCTTC. Encoded protein: CASSYGEWAGYTF. The rearrangement joins TRBV6-5 to TRBJ1-2; D gene ambiguous. The CDR3 has 13 residues. CDR1 and CDR2 (germline): MNHEY, SVGAGI. The germline V and J ends were trimmed by 3 bases and 8 bases, with 13 bases remaining between them.

This clonotype has more than one count but fewer than ten. The chain combines TRBV30 with TRBJ1-6; 9 bases are a match to TRBD1. CDR1 GTSNPN and CDR2 SVGIG come from the germline V gene (reference sequence). This CDR3 is 13 amino acids long. Germline trimming cut 3 bases from V and 7 bases from J; bases unmatched to any gene: 1. The CDR3 spells CAWRGQGNSPLHF. CDR3 nucleotides: TGTGCCTGGAGAGGACAGGGGAATTCACCCCTCCACTTT.

The chain carries TRBV6-5 and TRBJ2-1, with D uncertain. There are 14 residues in the CDR3. With 5 bases removed from V and 1 base from J, the gap between germline ends came to 9 bases. CDR1 is MNHEY and CDR2 is SVGAGI in the germline V gene. CDR3 residues: CASSRSGSYNEQFF. The CDR3 DNA reads TGTGCCAGCAGTCGGTCCGGTTCCTACAATGAGCAGTTCTTC.

This rearrangement joins TRBV27 to TRBJ2-2, with D possibly TRBD1 on 6 matching bases. Trimming pared 2 bases from V and 3 bases from J, leaving 10 bases between. The germline V gene has CDR1 MNHEY and CDR2 SMNVEV (reference sequence). The CDR3 has 15 amino acids. The CDR3: CASSLGRGYTGELFF. CDR3 sequence (DNA): TGTGCCAGCAGTTTAGGCAGGGGTTACACCGGGGAGCTGTTTTTT.

The chain carries TRBV7-6 and TRBJ2-3, with 10 bases identical to TRBD2. J lost 1 base, V lost 2 bases, and 0 bases had no gene match. Germline CDR1 and CDR2: SGHVS and FNYEAQ. The CDR3 covers 15 residues. This CDR3 reads CASSLTSGGTDTQYF. Here the CDR3 DNA reads TGTGCCAGCAGCTTAACTAGCGGGGGCACAGATACGCAGTATTTT. Filled out from reference TRBV7-6 and TRBJ2-3, the complete variable domain reads GAGVSQSPRYKVTKRGQDVALRCDPISGHVSLYWYRQALGQGPEFLTYFNYEAQQDKSGLPNDRFSAERPEGSISTLTIQRTEQRDSAMYRCASSLTSGGTDTQYFGPGTRLTVL.

The chain joins TRBV6-5 to TRBJ1-3; no definite D call. V dropped 0 bases and J dropped 3 bases, with 6 bases sitting between them. The germline gives CDR1 MNHEY, CDR2 SVGAGI. The CDR3 is 14 amino acids. CDR3 loop: CASSYSLFGNTIYF. The CDR3 coding sequence is TGTGCCAGCAGTTACTCACTGTTTGGAAACACCATATATTTT.

The rearrangement joins TRBV12-3 or TRBV12-4 to TRBJ2-7; D possibly uses TRBD1 or TRBD2 (5 bases each). The CDR3 sequence is 13 residues long. V gave up 6 bases and J gave up 1 base, with 10 bases separating them. The CDR3 coding sequence is TGTGCCAGCAGCCGGGACGGATCCTACGAGCAGTACTTC. Residues: CASSRDGSYEQYF.

This chain links TRBV29-1 with TRBJ1-1; D remains ambiguous. This CDR3 comprises 12 residues. Trimming cost V 3 bases and J 0 bases, with 5 bases left between them. Germline CDR1 SQVTM, CDR2 ANQGSEA. The CDR3 nucleotides are TGCAGCGTTGACGGGCTGAACACTGAAGCTTTCTTT. It encodes CSVDGLNTEAFF.

J is TRBJ2-1 and V is TRBV29-1, with D perhaps assigned TRBD1 or TRBD2 (5 bases each). V lost 8 bases and J 3 bases, leaving 11 bases between the germline ends. CDR1 and CDR2 (germline): SQVTM, ANQGSEA. The length of the CDR3 is 12 residues. CDR3 nucleotides: TGCAGCTCCCGGGACGGCTACAATGAGCAGTTCTTC. This sequence encodes CSSRDGYNEQFF.

This clonotype appeared once. The genes are TRBV20-1 and TRBJ1-6, with a weak D call TRBD1 (5 bases). The CDR3 is 14 residues long. V was clipped by 3 bases and J by 9 bases, with 15 bases between them. Germline assignment: CDR1 DFQATT and CDR2 SNEGSKA (reference sequence). This CDR3 reads CSARGQPGGSPLHF. For the CDR3, the DNA is TGCAGTGCTAGGGGGCAGCCGGGCGGTTCACCCCTCCACTTT.

This chain links TRBV7-3 with TRBJ2-1; TRBD2 matches 8 bases. V lost 1 base, J lost 7 bases, and 6 bases stayed unmatched. Germline CDR1 is SGHTA and CDR2 is FQGTGA. The CDR3 extends over 15 amino acids. CDR3 coding DNA: TGTGCCAGCAGCTTAAACGGGGGGGGGAGTAATGAGCAGTTCTTC. Amino acids: CASSLNGGGSNEQFF.

Written as DNA, the CDR3 is TGTGCCAGCAGTTATCCCACCTGGACTAGCGGGAGGACAGATACGCAGTATTTT. This gives the protein CASSYPTWTSGRTDTQYF. The rearrangement joins TRBV6-2 or TRBV6-3 to TRBJ2-3, with 14 bases matching TRBD2. Germline CDR1 and CDR2: MNHEY and SVGEGT. The CDR3 is 18 amino acids. Losses at the gene ends were 3 bases for V and 3 bases for J; bases not matched to a gene: 8.

This clonotype counts as large. DNA of the CDR3: TGCAGCGTCCGGACAGGGATGCTGAACACTGAAGCTTTCTTT. This encodes CSVRTGMLNTEAFF. The V and J genes are TRBV29-1 and TRBJ1-1; 8 nucleotides agree with TRBD1. CDR1 SQVTM and CDR2 ANQGSEA come from the germline V gene. This CDR3 contains 14 residues. The trim removed 6 bases at V and 0 bases at J, leaving 6 bases unmatched.

This chain uses TRBV5-1 with TRBJ2-1, with 9 nucleotides matching TRBD1. This CDR3 comprises 15 residues. V shed 4 bases, J shed 1 base, and the junction held 3 bases outside the gene matches. Germline values: CDR1 SGHRS, CDR2 YFSETQ. CDR3 sequence (DNA): TGCGCCAGCAGCCGGGACAGGGTGTCCTACAATGAGCAGTTCTTC. Its translation is CASSRDRVSYNEQFF.

The chain uses TRBV18 and TRBJ2-7; weak D call: TRBD1 (5 bases). This CDR3 has 13 residues. Between the trimmed V and J ends, which lost 3 bases and 5 bases, there was a span of 11 bases. CDR1 and CDR2 (germline): KGHSH, LQKENI. In nucleotides, the CDR3 is TGTGCCAGCTCACCGGAGCTAGGGGACGAGCAGTACTTC. This codes for CASSPELGDEQYF.